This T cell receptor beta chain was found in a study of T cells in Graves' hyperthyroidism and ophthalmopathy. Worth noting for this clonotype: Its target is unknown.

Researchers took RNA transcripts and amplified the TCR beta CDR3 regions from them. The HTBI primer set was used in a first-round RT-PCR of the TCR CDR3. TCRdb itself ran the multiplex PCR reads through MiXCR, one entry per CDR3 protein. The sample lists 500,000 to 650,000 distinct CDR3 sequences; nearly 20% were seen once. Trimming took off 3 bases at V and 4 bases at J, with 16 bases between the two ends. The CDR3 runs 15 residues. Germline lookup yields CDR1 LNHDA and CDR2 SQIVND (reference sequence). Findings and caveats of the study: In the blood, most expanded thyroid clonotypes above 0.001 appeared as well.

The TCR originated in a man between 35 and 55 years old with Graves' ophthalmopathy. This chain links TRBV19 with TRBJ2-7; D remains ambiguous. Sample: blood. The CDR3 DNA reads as TGTGCCAGTAGTATTGACCCGGGCCCCGGTTACGAGCAGTACTTC. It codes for CASSIDPGPGYEQYF.